Shown below are 18 T cell receptor beta chains from a single sample sequenced in a study of blood T cells in healthy people across ages. The authors ran a second PCR of 7 to 11 cycles using a sample-barcoded 5' primer and a J-beta primer mix. In TCRdb, the 5' RACE reads were re-called with MiXCR into one record per CDR3 protein. The table records about 940,000 distinct CDR3 sequences, around 46% of them present only once. The sequenced sample consisted of blood. These receptors were taken from a man aged 25 to 40 in good health.

In this sample, this clonotype turned up a few times. The rearrangement links TRBV10-3 to TRBJ2-3; perhaps TRBD2 as D (6 bases). V was pared by 7 bases and J by 1 base, with 15 bases between. Germline lookup yields CDR1 ENHRY and CDR2 SYGVKD. The CDR3 contains 15 residues. The CDR3 coding sequence is TGTGCCATCACCTTGGGAGGATTTGGCACAGATACGCAGTATTTT. It is translated as CAITLGGFGTDTQYF.

As to this clonotype: A junction boundary mismatches the germline segment, possibly from a read error. The CDR3 DNA sequence: TGCGCCAGCAGCCAAGATTTGAGGGGTAGCTCCTACAATGAGCAGTTCTTC. Its protein is CASSQDLRGSSYNEQFF. The rearrangement links TRBV4-2 to TRBJ2-1; D tentatively reads TRBD1 or TRBD2 (5 bases each). The germline V gene has CDR1 LGHNA and CDR2 YNFKEQ. This CDR3 contains 17 residues.

J is TRBJ2-4 and V is TRBV7-8, with D perhaps assigned TRBD1 or TRBD2 (6 bases each). The DNA end favors TRBJ2-7, so the J call may be wrong. The germline gives CDR1 SGHVS, CDR2 FQNEAQ. The CDR3 is 16 residues long. The CDR3 DNA sequence: TGTGCCAGCAGCTTAGAAGGGGGGTTAAGGCCCTACGAGCAGTACTTC. The encoded protein is CASSLEGGLRPYEQYF.

The chain employs TRBV7-2 and TRBJ2-3, with 15 nucleotides matching TRBD2. Germline V gives CDR1 SGHTA, CDR2 FQGNSA. The junction had 9 bases not matched to a gene; V was cut back by 5 bases and J by 3 bases. The CDR3 loop spans 18 amino acids. DNA of the CDR3: TGTGCCAGCAGCCCGCGGACTAGCGGGGGGGTAAAGACAGATACGCAGTATTTT. Residues: CASSPRTSGGVKTDTQYF. The full variable domain, with the rest looked up from reference TRBV7-2 and TRBJ2-3, is GAGVSQSPSNKVTEKGKDVELRCDPISGHTALYWYRQSLGQGLEFLIYFQGNSAPDKSGLPSDRFSAERTGGSVSTLTIQRTQQEDSAVYLCASSPRTSGGVKTDTQYFGPGTRLTVL.

This clonotype appeared a single time. The chain has TRBV7-2 and TRBJ2-4; perhaps TRBD2 as D (7 bases). CDR1 SGHTA and CDR2 FQGNSA come from the germline V gene. Between the trimmed V and J ends, which lost 8 bases and 6 bases, there was a span of 20 bases. The CDR3 runs to 15 residues. In DNA, the CDR3 is TGTGCCAGCCAAATAATGGGGGGAGGGGGAAACATTCAGTACTTC. It is translated as CASQIMGGGGNIQYF.

This clonotype was observed a few times. This chain connects TRBV12-5 to TRBJ2-1; possibly TRBD1 for D (5 bases). The germline V and J ends were trimmed by 2 bases and 10 bases, with 9 bases remaining between them. Germline lookup yields CDR1 LGHNT and CDR2 FRNRAP. This CDR3 has 12 amino acids. CDR3 DNA sequence: TGTGCTAGTGGTTTGTGGGGCAACGAGCAGTTCTTC. Translated: CASGLWGNEQFF.

This clonotype was counted once. The chain combines TRBV4-2 with TRBJ1-1; D not certain. The CDR3 covers 16 residues. Per germline, CDR1 LGHNA and CDR2 YNFKEQ. The germline V and J ends were trimmed by 0 bases and 0 bases, with 11 bases remaining between them. The CDR3 sequence is CASSQDHGVLNTEAFF. DNA of the CDR3: TGTGCCAGCAGCCAAGATCACGGGGTTTTGAACACTGAAGCTTTCTTT.

This clonotype came up a few times. The chain employs TRBV28 and TRBJ2-6; the D gene is possibly TRBD1 (5 bases). CDR1 and CDR2 from the germline V gene are MDHEN and SYDVKM. Trimming removed 3 bases from V and 4 bases from J, with 13 bases in between. This CDR3 is built from 16 residues. The CDR3 sequence is CASSFEDISGANVLTF. The CDR3 DNA is TGTGCCAGCAGTTTCGAGGACATCTCGGGGGCCAACGTCCTGACTTTC.

This chain connects TRBV11-3 to TRBJ2-7, with D unresolved. Germline values: CDR1 SGHNT, CDR2 YENEEA. The V end was cut by 5 bases, the J end by 0 bases, with 11 bases between. The CDR3 totals 14 residues. CDR3 amino acids: CASSRVRSSYEQYF. CDR3 DNA sequence: TGTGCCAGCAGCCGTGTACGGAGCTCCTACGAGCAGTACTTC.

The rearrangement links TRBV20-1 to TRBJ2-7, with D unclear. V was shortened by 3 bases and J by 0 bases, with 15 bases between the two germline ends. The CDR3 is made up of 15 amino acids. The V gene's germline CDR1 is DFQATT and CDR2 SNEGSKA (reference sequence). The CDR3: CSASEVSLSSYEQYF. The CDR3 DNA reads as TGCAGTGCTAGTGAAGTTTCTCTCTCCTCCTACGAGCAGTACTTC.

In this sample, this clonotype turned up many times. The V gene is TRBV10-3, the J gene TRBJ2-7; D could derive from TRBD1 or TRBD2 (5 bases each). Germline V CDR1 and CDR2: ENHRY, SYGVKD. V shed 4 bases and J shed 2 bases, with 12 bases lying between them. This CDR3 has 14 amino acids. CDR3 DNA: TGTGCCATCAGTGGGGACCGACCCCCCTACGAGCAGTACTTC. It yields the protein CAISGDRPPYEQYF.

This CDR3 reads CASSLQKGLSYEQYF. CDR3 bases: TGTGCCAGCAGTTTGCAAAAAGGACTTTCCTACGAGCAGTACTTC. V gene TRBV28 combines with J gene TRBJ2-7; tentative D call: TRBD2 (5 bases). The V end was cut by 3 bases, the J end by 1 base, with 13 bases between. This CDR3 region has 15 residues. CDR1 is MDHEN and CDR2 is SYDVKM in the germline V gene.

V is TRBV20-1 and J is TRBJ1-1; a weak D match, TRBD1 (5 bases). The CDR3 totals 15 residues. Deletions cut 0 bases from V and 1 base from J, with 12 bases between. CDR1 DFQATT and CDR2 SNEGSKA come from the germline V gene (reference sequence). CDR3 coding DNA: TGCAGTGCTAGAGATTTCCAGGGCGCGAACACTGAAGCTTTCTTT. Amino acids: CSARDFQGANTEAFF.

This clonotype appeared many times. The chain combines TRBV10-3 with TRBJ2-5; tentative D call: TRBD1 (5 bases). Between the trimmed V and J ends, which lost 2 bases and 4 bases, there was a span of 11 bases. CDR3 length: 14 amino acids. Germline-derived CDR1 and CDR2 are ENHRY and SYGVKD. The CDR3 DNA is TGTGCCATCAGTGAGCAGTTACAGGCAGAGACCCAGTACTTC. Amino acid sequence: CAISEQLQAETQYF.

This clonotype was recorded once. The rearrangement joins TRBV6-1 to TRBJ2-1; 7 bases are a match to TRBD1. The length of the CDR3 is 15 residues. The J segment lost 7 bases and the V segment lost 3 bases, leaving 9 bases of the junction unmatched. The germline gives CDR1 MNHNS, CDR2 SASEGT. CDR3 residues: CASSEGRTGANEQFF. The CDR3 nucleotides are TGTGCCAGCAGTGAGGGTCGGACAGGCGCTAATGAGCAGTTCTTC.

This clonotype was picked up a small number of times. The CDR3 DNA follows: TGCAGTGCTAGTGGGGACAGGGGTTCGAATGAGCAGTTCTTC. It translates to CSASGDRGSNEQFF. This chain uses TRBV20-1 with TRBJ2-1, with 10 positions matching TRBD1. Germline V lookup: CDR1 DFQATT, CDR2 SNEGSKA (reference sequence). The CDR3 loop spans 14 amino acids. V shed 3 bases and J 7 bases; nucleotides not matched to a gene: 6.

The V call is TRBV20-1, the J call TRBJ2-1; D is undetermined. This CDR3 has 11 amino acids. V lost 3 bases, J lost 6 bases, and 6 bases lay in between. Germline CDR1 reads DFQATT; CDR2 reads SNEGSKA (reference sequence). The CDR3 DNA is TGCAGTGCTAGTCCGGCCAATGAGCAGTTCTTC. It yields the protein CSASPANEQFF.

The V and J genes are TRBV6-1 and TRBJ2-3; TRBD2 aligns across 7 bases. In germline, CDR1 is MNHNS, CDR2 SASEGT. This CDR3 spans 13 amino acids. J gave up 6 bases and V 4 bases, and 4 bases lay outside the gene matches. CDR3 sequence (DNA): TGTGCCAGCAGTGTCGAGCGGGGTGATACGCAGTATTTT. Translated, it gives CASSVERGDTQYF.